The clone carrying this T cell receptor beta chain was seen only a few times. No antigen is known for it. This specimen comes from a study of T cell repertoires in cytomegalovirus infection. Study conclusions and caveats: Cumulative frequency of public TCR beta families picked out carriers of CMV plus the relevant HLA. HLA-C-restricted CMV-specific TCR beta clonotypes were dominant in the ex vivo response.

After removal of 5 bases from V and 5 bases from J, the junction contained 14 bases not matched to a gene. CDR1 and CDR2 from the germline V gene are MDHEN and SYDVKM. The CDR3 has 16 residues. Each CDR3 protein gets one entry after TCRdb re-called the reads with MiXCR. The data contain about 440,000 distinct CDR3 sequences, approximately 33% of them singletons. Material for sequencing was PBMCs. The genes are TRBV28 and TRBJ1-1, with TRBD1 matching over 7 bases. The origin of this receptor is a human donor in good health (CMV status not recorded). Some clones in this sample may be carry-over from other donors' samples. The CDR3 reads CASSLTLTGSRTEAFF. DNA of the CDR3: TGTGCCAGCAGTCTCACCCTGACAGGGAGTCGGACTGAAGCTTTCTTT.